This TCR beta chain originates from a study of radiotherapy plus CTLA-4 blockade in lung cancer. General study points: In blood, after radiotherapy plus ipilimumab, tumor-derived TCR clones expanded.

The table came from immunoSEQ multiplex PCR; TCRdb's copy has only in-frame clones and leaves some out. The sample yields 75,000 to 100,000 clones, approximately 85% seen once. Worth noting for this clone: Antigen specificity is unknown.

V lost 3 bases and J lost 5, with 10 bases in between. Germline CDR1 MDHEN, CDR2 SYDVKM. The CDR3 is 13 residues long. The receptor was isolated from a human donor with non-small cell lung cancer who had a partial response to radiotherapy plus ipilimumab. The chain has TRBV28 and TRBJ1-1; D is perhaps TRBD1 (6 bases). Sequences were derived from peripheral blood, sampled from a patient treated with radiotherapy plus ipilimumab. DNA for the CDR3: TGTGCCAGCAGTTTGGGGGGGGCAACTGAAGCTTTCTTT. Amino acid sequence: CASSLGGATEAFF.